This T cell receptor beta chain derives from a study of response to subunit inactivated influenza vaccine. The study's findings and limits: Seasonal influenza vaccination, on each occasion, was suggested by the authors to recruit few new T cells.

In its sample, this clonotype was seen a few times. Its target is not known. The CDR3 is 15 amino acids. Germline V CDR1 and CDR2: SGHTA, FQGNSA. Trimming pared 1 base from V and 3 bases from J, leaving 10 bases between. Using its own MiXCR run on the RT-PCR reads, TCRdb lists one record per CDR3 protein. The sample includes a few hundred thousand distinct CDR3 sequences, 12% to 15% seen only once; the top ten take approximately 12%. The specimen comprised PBMCs from blood, sampled 11 to 12 days after vaccination. This TCR derives from a man aged 50-60 years who received an inactivated influenza vaccine. The V and J genes are TRBV7-2 and TRBJ1-5; D is perhaps TRBD1 (6 bases). Here the CDR3 DNA reads TGTGCCAGCAGCTTAGAGGGGGGGCACAATCAGCCCCAGCATTTT. Translated, it gives CASSLEGGHNQPQHF.